What follows are 27 T cell receptor beta chains derived from one specimen sequenced in a study of blood T cells in healthy people across ages. Combining a sample-barcoded 5' primer with a J-beta primer mix, a second PCR ran for about 6 to 11 cycles. TCRdb ran MiXCR on the 5' RACE reads and lists one entry per CDR3 protein. The sample carries roughly 830,000 distinct CDR3 sequences, around 62% recorded once. The source material was blood. The origin of the receptors is a man aged 25 to 45 in good health.

The V call is TRBV7-9, the J call TRBJ1-2; D unresolved. The CDR3 extends over 14 amino acids. Germline lookup yields CDR1 SEHNR and CDR2 FQNEAQ (reference sequence). The V end was cut by 2 bases, the J end by 0 bases, with 7 bases between. Here the CDR3 DNA reads TGTGCCAGCAGCTTAAGTACGACTAACTATGGCTACACCTTC. Its protein product is CASSLSTTNYGYTF.

This chain connects TRBV7-2 to TRBJ1-6; possible D gene TRBD1, 5 bases. The ends were cut back, 5 bases at V and 7 bases at J, with 15 bases in the middle. This CDR3 spans 15 amino acids. The germline gives CDR1 SGHTA, CDR2 FQGNSA. The CDR3 bases are TGTGCCAGCAGCGCAACCGGGACCCTAAATTCACCCCTCCACTTT. It translates to CASSATGTLNSPLHF.

The chain couples TRBV5-1 to TRBJ2-1; 13 positions agree with TRBD2. The CDR3 is 19 residues long. Germline CDR1 and CDR2: SGHRS and YFSETQ. V dropped 3 bases and J dropped 0; count of bases not matched to a gene: 9. CDR3: CASSSNRGTSGASYNEQFF. The CDR3 DNA reads as TGCGCCAGCAGCTCTAACCGTGGGACTAGCGGGGCCTCCTACAATGAGCAGTTCTTC.

The CDR3 DNA follows: TGCGCCAGCAGCCAGGGAATCTTTGGCTACACCTTC. It yields the protein CASSQGIFGYTF. The chain joins TRBV4-3 to TRBJ1-2; D remains ambiguous. Germline V gene sequence: CDR1 LGHNA, CDR2 YSLEER. The V end was cut by 3 bases, the J end by 7 bases, with 9 bases between. The CDR3 has 12 residues.

This chain connects TRBV7-3 to TRBJ2-4; 8 nucleotides agree with TRBD1. This CDR3 has 12 amino acids. The V gene end was trimmed by 4 bases and the J gene end by 11 bases; junction bases not matched to a gene: 4. Germline V lookup: CDR1 SGHTA, CDR2 FQGTGA. CDR3 sequence reads: CASSSTGGVQYF. DNA of the CDR3: TGTGCCAGCAGCTCAACAGGGGGTGTTCAGTACTTC.

For this clonotype: At one end, the junction sequence differs from germline, possibly due to a read error. The gene calls are TRBV9 and TRBJ2-3, with 10 bases fitting TRBD2. The germline CDR1 and CDR2 sequences are SGDLS and YYNGEE. This CDR3 has 19 amino acids. The CDR3 bases are TGTGCCAGCAGCGTAGCCCTAGCGGGGGCTATAACCAGCATAGATACGCAGTATTTT. Translated, it gives CASSVALAGAITSIDTQYF.

The rearrangement links TRBV4-3 to TRBJ2-3; the D call may be TRBD1 or TRBD2 (5 bases each). V lost 4 bases and J lost 8, with 10 bases in between. The germline V gene encodes CDR1 LGHNA and CDR2 YSLEER. This CDR3 spans 12 amino acids. CDR3 in amino acids: CASSRDHVTQYF. CDR3 DNA: TGCGCCAGCAGCCGGGACCACGTTACGCAGTATTTT.

This clonotype came up once. The rearrangement links TRBV29-1 to TRBJ2-1, with a possible D match to TRBD1 (6 bases). Looked up from germline, CDR1 is SQVTM and CDR2 is ANQGSEA. The CDR3 covers 13 residues. Trimming took 2 bases from V and 10 from J, leaving 15 bases between them. The CDR3 DNA is TGCAGCGTTGAAATCGGGACAACCTACGAGCAGTTCTTC. Translating gives CSVEIGTTYEQFF.

This clonotype was seen only a few times. The chain links TRBV29-1 to TRBJ1-2, with D hard to call. This CDR3 comprises 12 residues. Germline V gene data show CDR1 as SQVTM and CDR2 as ANQGSEA. Trimming removed 4 bases at V and 2 bases at J, with 8 bases between. This chain's CDR3 is CSVVGRNYGYTF. DNA of the CDR3: TGCAGCGTTGTAGGCAGGAACTATGGCTACACCTTC.

This clonotype was recorded a few times. This chain uses TRBV28 with TRBJ1-4, with D uncertain. This CDR3 region has 15 residues. Germline CDR1 is MDHEN and CDR2 is SYDVKM. V lost 6 bases and J 6 bases, leaving 17 bases between the germline ends. CDR3 region: CASSYMGSRDEKLFF. DNA for the CDR3: TGTGCCAGCAGCTACATGGGGTCCCGGGATGAAAAACTGTTTTTT.

The chain has TRBV6-6 and TRBJ1-5, with D uncertain. The CDR3 sequence is 14 residues long. The ends were cut back, 6 bases at V and 0 bases at J, with 9 bases in the middle. Germline assignment: CDR1 MNHNY and CDR2 SVGAGI (reference sequence). The CDR3 DNA reads TGTGCCAGCAGATCAGAACATAGCAATCAGCCCCAGCATTTT. Encoded protein: CASRSEHSNQPQHF.

This clonotype has a handful of counts. The chain uses TRBV20-1 and TRBJ1-2; D gene ambiguous. Germline V gene data show CDR1 as DFQATT and CDR2 as SNEGSKA (reference sequence). V was clipped by 4 bases and J by 8 bases, with 14 bases between them. CDR3 length equals 12 residues. In DNA form, the CDR3 reads TGCAGTGCTAAACCCTCAGGTCTCGGCTACACCTTC. It is translated as CSAKPSGLGYTF.

In its sample, this clonotype was seen a few times. The chain combines TRBV6-5 with TRBJ2-7; TRBD2 matches at 8 bases. Germline loops: CDR1 MNHEY, CDR2 SVGAGI. V gave up 4 bases and J gave up 5 bases; unmatched junction bases: 4. There are 13 residues in the CDR3. CDR3 sequence: CASSFGLADEQYF. CDR3 nucleotide sequence: TGTGCCAGCAGTTTCGGACTAGCCGACGAGCAGTACTTC.

Worth noting for this clonotype: No conserved phenylalanine or tryptophan is present at the end of the CDR3, so a read error is the likely explanation. This chain uses TRBV12-3 or TRBV12-4 with TRBJ2-3, with a possible D match to TRBD2 (5 bases). The CDR3 consists of 15 residues. With 5 bases removed from V and 4 bases from J, the gap between germline ends came to 16 bases. CDR3 region: CASSPSRDAADTQYS. The DNA of the CDR3 is TGTGCCAGCAGTCCCTCCCGGGATGCGGCAGATACGCAGTATTCC.

V and J are TRBV7-2 and TRBJ2-7, with D perhaps matching TRBD1 or TRBD2 (5 bases each). The V and J ends lost 4 bases and 1 base respectively, with 20 bases between them. CDR3 length equals 17 residues. Per the germline V gene, CDR1 is SGHTA and CDR2 is FQGNSA. CDR3 sequence (DNA): TGTGCCAGCAGCTCTGGACGGGGCTACATTGGGTCCTACGAGCAGTACTTC. Translation gives CASSSGRGYIGSYEQYF.

The rearrangement joins TRBV2 to TRBJ2-5, with D perhaps matching TRBD2 (7 bases). CDR3 length: 13 residues. The V end lost 4 bases, the J end lost 11 bases, and 17 bases lay between the germline ends. Germline loops: CDR1 SNHLY, CDR2 FYNNEI. The CDR3 is CASSGQVGGEQYF. Here the CDR3 DNA reads TGTGCCAGCAGTGGACAGGTTGGGGGGGAGCAGTACTTC.

The V gene is TRBV5-1, the J gene TRBJ2-4; D may be TRBD1 or TRBD2 (5 bases each). Near its end, the DNA agrees better with TRBJ2-7, so the J call may be wrong. Germline lookup yields CDR1 SGHRS and CDR2 YFSETQ. CDR3 length: 16 residues. The CDR3: CASSDNAGAEASEQYF. CDR3 in DNA: TGCGCCAGCAGCGATAACGCCGGGGCAGAAGCTTCCGAGCAGTACTTC.

The chain employs TRBV27 and TRBJ1-2; TRBD1 might be the D (5 bases). V was pared by 6 bases and J by 4 bases, with 12 bases between. Germline values: CDR1 MNHEY, CDR2 SMNVEV (reference sequence). The CDR3 is 13 residues long. The CDR3 DNA is TGTGCCAGCAGCGCGGGGGGACTCTATGGCTACACCTTC. Its translation: CASSAGGLYGYTF.

The chain employs TRBV27 and TRBJ2-1, with TRBD2 identical over 10 bases. The CDR3 has 13 amino acids. Germline V lookup: CDR1 MNHEY, CDR2 SMNVEV (reference sequence). This CDR3 reads CGSGGPSYNEQFF. The CDR3, as DNA: TGTGGTAGCGGGGGGCCATCCTACAATGAGCAGTTCTTC.

In its sample, this clonotype was seen a few times. This chain's CDR3 is CASSPTGGRTDTQYF. The CDR3 DNA reads TGCGCCAGCAGCCCGACGGGGGGGCGCACAGATACGCAGTATTTT. The gene calls are TRBV4-3 and TRBJ2-3; 8 bases fit TRBD2. Germline lookup yields CDR1 LGHNA and CDR2 YSLEER. Losses at the gene ends were 4 bases for V and 1 base for J; bases not matched to a gene: 4. The length of the CDR3 is 15 residues.

The chain carries TRBV27 and TRBJ2-7, with TRBD2 matching over 8 bases. The trim removed 6 bases at V and 3 bases at J, leaving 10 bases unmatched. Germline V CDR1 and CDR2: MNHEY, SMNVEV (reference sequence). The length of the CDR3 is 15 residues. The CDR3 region is CASRPNAGGYYEQYF. In DNA, the CDR3 is TGTGCCAGCAGACCTAATGCGGGGGGCTACTACGAGCAGTACTTC.

This clonotype showed up just a few times. The chain links TRBV9 to TRBJ1-1, with D possibly TRBD1 on 5 matching bases. The CDR3 covers 15 residues. The germline V gene has CDR1 SGDLS and CDR2 YYNGEE. V was trimmed by 2 bases and J by 3 bases, leaving 14 bases between them. CDR3 DNA sequence: TGTGCCAGCAGCGTGGCCGGGACGGCCGACACTGAAGCTTTCTTT. It specifies CASSVAGTADTEAFF.

J is TRBJ1-1 and V is TRBV5-8; D might be TRBD1 (6 bases). Trimming took off 3 bases at V and 4 bases at J, with 13 bases between the two ends. Germline lookup yields CDR1 SGHTS and CDR2 YDEGEE. This CDR3 is 14 amino acids long. Here the CDR3 DNA reads TGTGCCAGCAGCTATAACAGGGAAATCACTGAAGCTTTCTTT. Encoded protein: CASSYNREITEAFF.

The chain recombines TRBV10-3 with TRBJ2-4; 10 bases are a match to TRBD2. The trim removed 0 bases at V and 3 bases at J, leaving 2 bases unmatched. Germline lookup yields CDR1 ENHRY and CDR2 SYGVKD. The CDR3 has 16 amino acids. In DNA, the CDR3 is TGTGCCATCAGTGAGTCGGCTAGCGGGGGCAAAAACATTCAGTACTTC. This translates into CAISESASGGKNIQYF.

This clonotype appeared a single time. V usage is TRBV3-1 and J usage is TRBJ2-1, with D possibly being TRBD1 or TRBD2 (5 bases each). Germline-derived CDR1 and CDR2 are LGHDT and YNNKEL (reference sequence). The V and J ends lost 3 bases and 0 bases respectively, with 18 bases between them. The CDR3 consists of 18 residues. CDR3 region: CASSQNLFEGLSYNEQFF. Written as DNA, the CDR3 is TGTGCCAGCAGCCAGAATCTTTTTGAGGGGCTCTCCTACAATGAGCAGTTCTTC.

V is TRBV29-1 and J is TRBJ1-2; maybe TRBD1 (5 bases). V lost 4 bases and J 4 bases, leaving 13 bases between the germline ends. The CDR3 length is 13 residues. Germline V gene sequence: CDR1 SQVTM, CDR2 ANQGSEA. CDR3 in amino acids: CSVGRDGPYGYTF. CDR3 DNA sequence: TGCAGCGTTGGGAGGGACGGGCCCTATGGCTACACCTTC.

The rearrangement joins TRBV27 to TRBJ1-6; the match to TRBD1 covers 9 bases. The CDR3 is made up of 17 amino acids. CDR1 and CDR2 (germline): MNHEY, SMNVEV (reference sequence). V trimming: 4 bases; J trimming: 4 bases; junction bases outside the gene matches: 8. The CDR3 loop is CASSSRQGGLYNSPLHF. CDR3 sequence (DNA): TGTGCCAGCAGTTCCCGACAGGGGGGACTATATAATTCACCCCTCCACTTT.